The rows below give T cell receptor beta chains drawn from one sample of a study of shared clonotypes between healthy human individuals. The method was immunoSEQ multiplex PCR; TCRdb's version includes in-frame clones alone and lacks a portion of them. The data contain 550,000 to 650,000 clones, 90% to 97% of them singletons. Sequenced sample: naive CD8+ T cells sorted from blood. The receptors come from a woman aged 25 to 39 in good health. Both conserved end residues are part of each CDR3. The D gene is left open where the match is weak. Clone size is stated in some rows and not others, as once, few, many or a class when expanded.

clone_size j_call d_call v_call cdr3_aa cdr3_nt
- TRBJ2-5 TRBD2 TRBV14 CASSQGGRLGETQYF TGTGCCAGCAGCCAAGGCGGGAGATTGGGTGAGACCCAGTACTTC
- TRBJ2-6 TRBD1 TRBV4-1 CASRGQGALGANVLTF TGCGCCAGCCGAGGACAGGGGGCACTTGGGGCCAACGTCCTGACTTTC
- TRBJ2-1 TRBD1 TRBV5-4 CASSLETGDSYNEQFF TGTGCCAGCAGTCTAGAGACAGGGGACTCCTACAATGAGCAGTTCTTC
- TRBJ1-1 - TRBV5-5 CASSLFKNTEAFF TGTGCCAGCAGCTTGTTCAAGAACACTGAAGCTTTCTTT
- TRBJ1-2 - TRBV28 CASSLGGGNGYTF TGTGCCAGCAGTTTGGGCGGGGGTAATGGCTACACCTTC
- TRBJ1-3 - TRBV7-9 CASSPPIRAGNTIYF TGTGCCAGCAGCCCTCCTATCAGGGCTGGAAACACCATATATTTT
- TRBJ1-2 TRBD1 TRBV13 CASSLNTDRATYGYTF TGTGCCAGCAGCTTGAATACGGACAGGGCAACCTATGGCTACACCTTC
- TRBJ2-7 - TRBV19 CASSYVGTRDYEQYF TGTGCCAGTAGTTATGTGGGGACTCGAGACTACGAGCAGTACTTC
- TRBJ2-2 - TRBV6-1 CACAGTGELFF TGTGCCTGTGCGGGCACCGGGGAGCTGTTTTTT
- TRBJ2-5 TRBD1 TRBV5-6 CASSGTTGLQTQYF TGTGCCAGCAGCGGAACGACAGGGTTGCAGACCCAGTACTTC
- TRBJ2-7 - TRBV6-5 CASSYSGGEQYF TGTGCCAGCAGTTACTCGGGTGGCGAGCAGTACTTC
- TRBJ1-1 - TRBV10-1 CASSEFNTEAFF TGCGCCAGCAGTGAGTTTAACACTGAAGCTTTCTTT
- TRBJ1-5 TRBD1 TRBV2 CASSERDRANLPQHF TGTGCCAGCAGTGAAAGAGACAGGGCCAATCTCCCCCAGCATTTT
- TRBJ1-4 - TRBV7-9 CASSKAVDEKLFF TGTGCCAGCAGCAAGGCAGTTGATGAAAAACTGTTTTTT
- TRBJ1-2 TRBD1 TRBV6-4 CASSAGPGQGSYGYTF TGTGCCAGCAGTGCGGGGCCCGGACAGGGGAGCTATGGCTACACCTTC
- TRBJ2-7 TRBD2 TRBV10-3 CAISELAGTSAYEQYF TGTGCCATCAGTGAGCTCGCCGGGACTAGCGCCTACGAGCAGTACTTC
- TRBJ2-3 TRBD2 TRBV4-1 CASSQDSSGRVTTQYF TGCGCCAGCAGCCAAGATTCTAGCGGGAGGGTAACGACGCAGTATTTT
once TRBJ2-5 TRBD2 TRBV7-9 CASRIAGSGETQYF TGTGCCAGCAGAATAGCGGGGAGCGGGGAGACCCAGTACTTC
- TRBJ2-1 - TRBV6-9 CASYTNEQFF TGTGCCAGCTACACCAATGAGCAGTTCTTC
- TRBJ1-3 - TRBV28 CAGSSGNTIYF TGTGCCGGGAGCTCTGGAAACACCATATATTTT
- TRBJ2-1 TRBD2 TRBV7-6 CASSLWPSGRDYNEQFF TGTGCCAGCAGCTTATGGCCTAGCGGGAGGGATTACAATGAGCAGTTCTTC
- TRBJ2-1 TRBD2 TRBV4-1 CASSQELRPSGRDNEQFF TGCGCCAGCAGCCAAGAACTAAGGCCTAGCGGGAGGGACAATGAGCAGTTCTTC
- TRBJ2-5 - TRBV29-1 CSVLRLGEETQYF TGCAGCGTTCTCCGACTAGGCGAGGAGACCCAGTACTTC
few TRBJ1-2 - TRBV30 CAWKGGLVIGYTF TGTGCCTGGAAGGGGGGCCTCGTCATTGGCTACACCTTC
- TRBJ2-2 TRBD1 TRBV4-1 CASSPGQGFGGELFF TGCGCCAGCAGCCCCGGACAGGGGTTTGGCGGGGAGCTGTTTTTT
- TRBJ2-7 - TRBV9 CASSVGGAPYEQYF TGTGCCAGCAGCGTAGGTGGGGCCCCCTACGAGCAGTACTTC